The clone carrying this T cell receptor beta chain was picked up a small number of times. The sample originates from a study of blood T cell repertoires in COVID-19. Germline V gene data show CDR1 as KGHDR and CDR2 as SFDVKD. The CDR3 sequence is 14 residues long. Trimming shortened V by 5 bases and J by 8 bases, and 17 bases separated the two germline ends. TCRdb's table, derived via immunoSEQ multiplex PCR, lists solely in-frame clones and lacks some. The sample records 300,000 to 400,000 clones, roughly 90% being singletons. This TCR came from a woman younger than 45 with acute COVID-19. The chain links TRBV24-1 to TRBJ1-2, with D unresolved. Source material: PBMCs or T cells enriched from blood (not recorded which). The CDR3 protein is CATSGLGGREGYTF. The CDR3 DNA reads TGTGCCACCAGTGGGCTAGGAGGGAGAGAGGGCTACACCTTC.